This T cell receptor beta chain derives from a study of blood T cell repertoires in COVID-19. Study as a whole: Whether acute or convalescent, the COVID-19 samples came from the United States, Italy and Spain.

Only in-frame clones appear in the TCRdb table, and some are missing; sequencing was by immunoSEQ multiplex PCR. The top ten hold 8% to 10% of the sample, which has about 130,000 clones, over 80% seen once. Germline lookup yields CDR1 SGHDN and CDR2 FVKESK. The CDR3 totals 12 residues. V gave up 2 bases and J gave up 4 bases, with 6 bases separating them. The sequenced material came from peripheral blood. The source is a middle-aged man with active or convalescent COVID-19. The chain carries TRBV14 and TRBJ2-7; D is uncertain. CDR3 sequence: CASSQQAYEQYF. For the CDR3, the DNA is TGTGCCAGCAGCCAACAAGCGTACGAGCAGTACTTC.